What follows describes a single TCR beta chain. The Seattle patients, enrolled during active infection, were followed longitudinally. Original processing methods: Estimated nucleated cell counts came from reference gene primer amplification. Clones were sequenced by immunoSEQ multiplex PCR, and TCRdb holds only the in-frame ones, with some missing. V and J calls and clone size are as listed in that table; D and trimming were resolved from the DNA. Altogether around 61,000 clones are present, 89% being singletons, with the ten largest covering 43%. With V trimmed by 7 bases and J by 12 bases, 13 bases remained unmatched. In germline, CDR1 is SGHRS, CDR2 YFSETQ. The CDR3 extends over 14 amino acids. This specimen comes from a study of blood T cell repertoires in COVID-19. Study details: T cells, B-cell-depleted T cells, or PBMCs provided the cDNA or gDNA that served as material.

The rearrangement joins TRBV5-1 to TRBJ1-4; TRBD1 matches at 9 bases. Sequenced: peripheral blood. The TCR was taken from a woman between 55 and 75 years old with COVID-19, enrolled during active disease. The CDR3 DNA reads as TGCGCCAGCGGCCACAGGGGGCCCGAGGGGCAACTGTTTTTT. Translation: CASGHRGPEGQLFF.